The 21 T cell receptor beta chains reported below all come from one sample, sequenced in a study of shared clonotypes between healthy human individuals. Method: immunoSEQ multiplex PCR; TCRdb's copy keeps in-frame clones and lacks some. Of over 2 million clones in the sample, 80% to 95% were seen once. Sequenced: naive CD4+ T cells from PBMCs. Sample subset: CD45RA+ positively selected. The receptors were sampled from a man younger than 35 in good health. Some clones in this sample may be carry-over from other donors' samples.

The rearrangement joins TRBV6-5 to TRBJ2-1; tentatively, D is TRBD1 (6 bases). V was trimmed by 4 bases and J by 2 bases, leaving 12 bases between them. Looked up from germline, CDR1 is MNHEY and CDR2 is SVGAGI. CDR3 length: 15 amino acids. This CDR3 reads CASSWTASPYNEQFF. The CDR3 coding sequence is TGTGCCAGCAGTTGGACAGCCTCCCCCTACAATGAGCAGTTCTTC.

V gene TRBV7-9 combines with J gene TRBJ2-1; TRBD2 matches at 9 bases. Per germline, CDR1 SEHNR and CDR2 FQNEAQ (reference sequence). The CDR3 has 16 residues. V lost 1 base and J lost 4; bases outside the gene matches: 5. CDR3 sequence reads: CASSLVGGRAYNEQFF. In nucleotides, the CDR3 is TGTGCCAGCAGCTTAGTGGGCGGGAGGGCTTACAATGAGCAGTTCTTC.

The chain carries TRBV5-1 and TRBJ1-4; a possible D gene is TRBD1 (6 bases). Trimming pared 4 bases from V and 3 bases from J, leaving 13 bases between. The CDR3 covers 15 residues. Germline lookup yields CDR1 SGHRS and CDR2 YFSETQ. The CDR3 reads CASSPRTVSNEKLFF. As DNA, the CDR3 is TGCGCCAGCAGCCCACGGACAGTCTCTAATGAAAAACTGTTTTTT.

In nucleotides, the CDR3 is TGCGCCAGCTCAATTGGGACATCCAACTATGGCTACACCTTC. It is translated as CASSIGTSNYGYTF. The V and J genes are TRBV5-1 and TRBJ1-2; possible D gene TRBD1, 6 bases. Trimming shortened V by 7 bases and J by 2 bases, and 15 bases separated the two germline ends. In germline, CDR1 is SGHRS, CDR2 YFSETQ. The CDR3 has 14 residues.

The chain links TRBV7-3 to TRBJ2-1, with 11 bases matching TRBD1. V lost 5 bases to trimming and J lost 4 bases; unmatched junction nucleotides: 7. The V gene's germline CDR1 is SGHTA and CDR2 FQGTGA. This CDR3 spans 16 amino acids. The CDR3 loop is CASSTFGTGGYNEQFF. DNA for the CDR3: TGTGCCAGCAGCACCTTCGGGACAGGGGGATACAATGAGCAGTTCTTC.

The V gene is TRBV7-3, the J gene TRBJ1-6, with D unclear. CDR1 SGHTA and CDR2 FQGTGA come from the germline V gene. The CDR3 consists of 15 residues. Trimming removed 5 bases at V and 9 bases at J, with 17 bases between. This chain's CDR3 is CASSPSGNSGSPLHF. The CDR3 nucleotides are TGTGCCAGCAGCCCCTCGGGGAACAGTGGTTCACCCCTCCACTTT.

The chain is built from TRBV7-2 and TRBJ2-7; TRBD1 agrees at 10 bases. The CDR3 consists of 14 residues. V shed 2 bases and J 7 bases; nucleotides not matched to a gene: 5. Germline-derived CDR1 and CDR2 are SGHTA and FQGNSA. The CDR3 DNA is TGTGCCAGCAGCTTACCTCGGACAGGGGGGGAGCAGTACTTC. Protein sequence: CASSLPRTGGEQYF.

The chain joins TRBV5-1 to TRBJ2-7; TRBD2 matches at 10 bases. Germline trimming cut 0 bases from V and 4 bases from J; bases unmatched to any gene: 13. CDR1 is SGHRS and CDR2 is YFSETQ in the germline V gene. The CDR3 covers 18 residues. The CDR3 DNA is TGCGCCAGCAGCTTGGGGCCAACAGGGACTAGCGCGAATTACGAGCAGTACTTC. Encoded protein: CASSLGPTGTSANYEQYF.

The rearrangement uses TRBV2 and TRBJ1-5; weak D call: TRBD1 (6 bases). The ends were cut back, 4 bases at V and 9 bases at J, with 16 bases in the middle. The CDR3 has 14 amino acids. Germline V gene sequence: CDR1 SNHLY, CDR2 FYNNEI. The CDR3 loop reads CASSAQGSGAPQHF. CDR3 nucleotide sequence: TGTGCCAGCAGTGCCCAGGGGTCGGGCGCGCCCCAGCATTTT.

The chain links TRBV11-1 to TRBJ2-5; D call uncertain. V was pared by 2 bases and J by 1 base, with 8 bases between. In germline, CDR1 is SGHAT, CDR2 FQDESV (reference sequence). The CDR3 extends over 14 amino acids. This CDR3 is CASSLIGTQETQYF. The CDR3, as DNA: TGTGCCAGCAGCTTAATTGGTACCCAAGAGACCCAGTACTTC.

This clone has only one observation. The chain has TRBV28 and TRBJ1-1; 8 nucleotides match TRBD1. The CDR3 length is 14 residues. Germline values: CDR1 MDHEN, CDR2 SYDVKM. V shed 5 bases, J shed 4 bases, and the junction held 6 bases outside the gene matches. The CDR3 region has the DNA TGTGCCAGCAGTATCGGGACAGGTTCCACTGAAGCTTTCTTT. This gives the protein CASSIGTGSTEAFF. The variable domain in full, with the rest retrieved from reference TRBV28 and TRBJ1-1, is DVKVTQSSRYLVKRTGEKVFLECVQDMDHENMFWYRQDPGLGLRLIYFSYDVKMKEKGDIPEGYSVSREKKERFSLILESASTNQTSMYLCASSIGTGSTEAFFGQGTRLTVV.

The rearrangement uses TRBV21-1 and TRBJ2-1; the table's D gene call, TRBD2, was not cross checked with the DNA. TRBV21-1 has pseudogene status. The CDR3 is 15 residues long. CDR3 sequence: CASSRTRLVLHEQFF. CDR3 bases: TGTGCCAGCAGCCGAACGCGGCTAGTCCTACATGAGCAGTTCTTC.

V and J are TRBV5-4 and TRBJ1-1; the match to TRBD1 covers 7 bases. From germline, CDR1 is SGHNT and CDR2 YYREEE (reference sequence). The CDR3 totals 15 residues. V lost 3 bases to trimming and J lost 0 bases; unmatched junction nucleotides: 5. CDR3 coding DNA: TGTGCCAGCAGCTCAGAGACAGGGATGAACACTGAAGCTTTCTTT. Encoded protein: CASSSETGMNTEAFF.

V is TRBV7-2 and J is TRBJ2-7, with TRBD2 matching 7 bases. The CDR3 is 17 residues long. V shed 3 bases and J 1 base; nucleotides not matched to a gene: 12. CDR1 and CDR2 from the germline V gene are SGHTA and FQGNSA. The CDR3 region is CASSLGGLGTLSYEQYF. In DNA, the CDR3 is TGTGCCAGCAGCTTGGGAGGGTTGGGAACATTATCCTACGAGCAGTACTTC.

This sequence joins TRBV28 and TRBJ2-5, with a tentative D call TRBD1 (6 bases). The CDR3 spans 15 residues. Germline CDR1 is MDHEN and CDR2 is SYDVKM. V lost 2 bases and J lost 2, with 12 bases in between. The CDR3 DNA follows: TGTGCCAGCAGTTTACTCAGGACAGAACAAGAGACCCAGTACTTC. This sequence encodes CASSLLRTEQETQYF.

The DNA of the CDR3 is TGTGCCAGCAGTTCGAGCGGGAGTCGGGTCTACGAGCAGTACTTC. Residues: CASSSSGSRVYEQYF. The genes are TRBV28 and TRBJ2-7; 8 nucleotides align to TRBD2. Trimming removed 4 bases from V and 3 bases from J; junction bases left unmatched: 8. This CDR3 contains 15 residues. Per the germline V gene, CDR1 is MDHEN and CDR2 is SYDVKM. The whole variable domain, filled in from reference TRBV28 and TRBJ2-7, reads DVKVTQSSRYLVKRTGEKVFLECVQDMDHENMFWYRQDPGLGLRLIYFSYDVKMKEKGDIPEGYSVSREKKERFSLILESASTNQTSMYLCASSSSGSRVYEQYFGPGTRLTVT.

Points on this clone: The same CDR3 can be traced to other DNA sequences in this sample. This sequence joins TRBV30 and TRBJ2-5; a possible D gene is TRBD1 (6 bases). Per germline, CDR1 GTSNPN and CDR2 SVGIG (reference sequence). The CDR3 consists of 11 residues. V was cut by 3 bases and J by 5 bases, with 7 bases left in between. As DNA, the CDR3 is TGTGCCTGGAGCCAGGGGGAGACCCAGTACTTC. It specifies CAWSQGETQYF.

The gene calls are TRBV30 and TRBJ2-6; D is unclear. Germline V gene sequence: CDR1 GTSNPN, CDR2 SVGIG (reference sequence). V shed 6 bases and J shed 2 bases, with 5 bases lying between them. There are 12 residues in the CDR3. The CDR3 is CACIPGANVLTF. The CDR3 nucleotides are TGTGCCTGTATTCCTGGGGCCAACGTCCTGACTTTC.

This clone has a single count. V usage is TRBV11-2 and J usage is TRBJ1-2, with no clear D. The CDR3 sequence is 15 residues long. From germline, CDR1 is SGHAT and CDR2 FQNNGV. V lost 3 bases to trimming and J lost 9 bases, with 20 bases between them. The CDR3 spells CASSFKTSGVGRYTF. Here the CDR3 DNA reads TGTGCCAGCAGCTTTAAGACCTCGGGCGTTGGCCGCTACACCTTC.

The chain combines TRBV9 with TRBJ2-1; 11 bases agree with TRBD2. The CDR3 is 17 amino acids. The V and J ends lost 0 bases and 2 bases, in that order; junction bases with no gene match: 4. Germline CDR1 is SGDLS and CDR2 is YYNGEE. CDR3 protein: CASSVGTSGSAYNEQFF. In nucleotides, the CDR3 is TGTGCCAGCAGCGTAGGAACTAGCGGGAGTGCCTACAATGAGCAGTTCTTC.

This clone appeared a few times. The chain has TRBV30 and TRBJ1-2, with TRBD1 identical over 7 bases. Trimming removed 2 bases from V and 7 bases from J; junction bases left unmatched: 4. There are 12 residues in the CDR3. Germline values: CDR1 GTSNPN, CDR2 SVGIG (reference sequence). CDR3 coding DNA: TGTGCCTGGAGTCCCCGGGACAGTGGCTACACCTTC. Amino acids: CAWSPRDSGYTF.